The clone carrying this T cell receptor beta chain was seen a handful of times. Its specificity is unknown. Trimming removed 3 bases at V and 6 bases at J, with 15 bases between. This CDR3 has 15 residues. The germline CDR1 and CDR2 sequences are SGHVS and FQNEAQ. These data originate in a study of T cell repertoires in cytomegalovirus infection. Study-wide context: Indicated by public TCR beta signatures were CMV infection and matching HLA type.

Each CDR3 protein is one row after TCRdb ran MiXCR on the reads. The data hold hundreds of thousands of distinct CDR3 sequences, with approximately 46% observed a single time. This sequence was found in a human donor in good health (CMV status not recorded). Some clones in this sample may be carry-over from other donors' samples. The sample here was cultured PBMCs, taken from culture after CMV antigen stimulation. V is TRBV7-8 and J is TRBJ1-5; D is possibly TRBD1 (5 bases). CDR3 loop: CASSFFRGMGQPQHF. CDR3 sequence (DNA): TGTGCCAGCAGCTTTTTCCGGGGGATGGGTCAGCCCCAGCATTTT.